Below, 24 T cell receptor beta chains from the same sample are listed, as sequenced in a study of shared clonotypes between healthy human individuals. Using immunoSEQ multiplex PCR, the repertoire was profiled, and TCRdb retains in-frame clones only, with some absent. The sample consists of under 2,000,000 clones, about 95% of them appearing once. The naive CD8 subset, CD45RO-negative cells positively selected for CCR7, excluded terminally differentiated effector memory CD45RA+ cells. The sequenced material came from naive CD8+ T cells sorted from blood. These receptors were obtained from a man younger than 35 in good health.

V gene TRBV13 combines with J gene TRBJ2-7, with unresolved D. Germline V gene lookup returns CDR1 PRHDT and CDR2 FYEKMQ (reference sequence). The CDR3 is 15 amino acids. V lost 2 bases, J lost 4 bases, and 15 bases lay in between. CDR3 sequence (DNA): TGTGCCAGCAGCTTATTACTCCGAGTGCCTTACGAGCAGTACTTC. Translating it yields CASSLLLRVPYEQYF.

The rearrangement joins TRBV4-1 to TRBJ1-3; D is unclear. This CDR3 has 15 residues. Germline V gene sequence: CDR1 MGHRA, CDR2 YSYEKL. Trimming removed 0 bases at V and 0 bases at J, with 6 bases between. The DNA for the CDR3 is TGCGCCAGCAGCCAAGACCAGAGCTCTGGAAACACCATATATTTT. This gives the protein CASSQDQSSGNTIYF.

The V and J genes are TRBV12-5 and TRBJ2-1, with TRBD2 identical over 9 bases. Germline CDR1 reads LGHNT; CDR2 reads FRNRAP. The CDR3 has 16 residues. Trimming cost V 0 bases and J 9 bases; bases outside gene matches: 9. The CDR3 DNA sequence: TGTGCTAGTGGTTTGGTACCTAGCGGGATAGGCGGTGAGCAGTTCTTC. Translating it yields CASGLVPSGIGGEQFF.

Written as DNA, the CDR3 is TGTGCCAGCAGCCCCCCCTCAACCGCAGGAGATACGCAGTATTTT. Its protein product is CASSPPSTAGDTQYF. V and J are TRBV7-9 and TRBJ2-3; the D is unclear. The CDR3 extends over 15 amino acids. V was pared by 5 bases and J by 5 bases, with 17 bases between. Germline CDR1 is SEHNR and CDR2 is FQNEAQ (reference sequence). Looking up the rest from reference TRBV7-9 and TRBJ2-3 gives the full variable domain: DTGVSQNPRHKITKRGQNVTFRCDPISEHNRLYWYRQTLGQGPEFLTYFQNEAQLEKSRLLSDRFSAERPKGSFSTLEIQRTEQGDSAMYLCASSPPSTAGDTQYFGPGTRLTVL.

This clone was seen a single time. At the DNA level, this CDR3 is encoded by other sequences in the same sample as well. This chain connects TRBV6-6 to TRBJ2-7, with D possibly matching TRBD1 (6 bases). CDR3 size: 13 residues. Germline assignment: CDR1 MNHNY and CDR2 SVGAGI (reference sequence). The V end lost 5 bases, the J end lost 1 base, and 9 bases lay between the germline ends. Here the CDR3 reads CASSPTGSYEQYF. The CDR3 region has the DNA TGTGCCAGCAGTCCGACAGGATCCTACGAGCAGTACTTC.

The CDR3 here is CASRDVAGGPTDTQYF. CDR3 sequence (DNA): TGTGCCAGCAGGGACGTAGCGGGGGGGCCGACAGATACGCAGTATTTT. The J gene is TRBJ2-3, the V gene TRBV27; 11 nucleotides line up with TRBD2. There are 16 residues in the CDR3. The V segment lost 6 bases and the J segment 3 bases; nucleotides outside the gene matches: 8. Germline-derived CDR1 and CDR2 are MNHEY and SMNVEV (reference sequence).

This chain links TRBV6-5 with TRBJ2-1, with TRBD2 matching 9 bases. The CDR3 has 16 amino acids. CDR1 and CDR2 from the germline V gene are MNHEY and SVGAGI. V gave up 0 bases and J gave up 7 bases; unmatched junction bases: 7. The CDR3 nucleotides read TGTGCCAGCAGTTACTCCGAGCGGGGGGTTCGTAATGAGCAGTTCTTC. It translates to CASSYSERGVRNEQFF.

The chain employs TRBV30 and TRBJ2-5; tentatively, D is TRBD1 (5 bases). This CDR3 region has 17 residues. The V gene lost 1 base and the J gene lost 1 base, with 19 bases spanning the gap. Germline loops: CDR1 GTSNPN, CDR2 SVGIG (reference sequence). The CDR3 loop is CAWSALSRGFSQETQYF. The CDR3 DNA reads as TGTGCCTGGAGTGCCCTTAGTAGGGGCTTTAGCCAAGAGACCCAGTACTTC.

This chain links TRBV19 with TRBJ2-5; TRBD1 agrees at 9 bases. The junction had 7 bases not matched to a gene; V was cut back by 4 bases and J by 4 bases. Germline values: CDR1 LNHDA, CDR2 SQIVND (reference sequence). The CDR3 sequence is 15 residues long. CDR3 nucleotides: TGTGCCAGTAGTACCTCACCGGGACAGGGAGAGACCCAGTACTTC. This translates into CASSTSPGQGETQYF.

This clone has more than one count but fewer than ten. The chain carries TRBV2 and TRBJ1-1, with D perhaps TRBD1 (5 bases). CDR3 length equals 13 residues. V lost 3 bases, J lost 8 bases, and 13 bases lay in between. The germline V gene encodes CDR1 SNHLY and CDR2 FYNNEI. The CDR3 spells CASSEPTEGEAFF. CDR3 sequence (DNA): TGTGCCAGCAGTGAGCCGACAGAGGGAGAAGCTTTCTTT.

As DNA, the CDR3 is TGTGCCAGCAGCTTGGGAATAGCGGGAGCACACAATGAGCAGTTCTTC. It specifies CASSLGIAGAHNEQFF. The gene calls are TRBV5-6 and TRBJ2-1; TRBD2 agrees at 9 bases. CDR1 is SGHDT and CDR2 is YYEEEE in the germline V gene. The CDR3 totals 16 residues. J lost 5 bases, V lost 0 bases, and 6 bases had no gene match. The entire variable domain, with the rest obtained from reference TRBV5-6 and TRBJ2-1, is as follows: DAGVTQSPTHLIKTRGQQVTLRCSPKSGHDTVSWYQQALGQGPQFIFQYYEEEERQRGNFPDRFSGHQFPNYSSELNVNALLLGDSALYLCASSLGIAGAHNEQFFGPGTRLTVL.

V and J are TRBV4-1 and TRBJ2-7, with 11 positions matching TRBD2. Germline CDR1 and CDR2: MGHRA and YSYEKL. The V gene end was trimmed by 2 bases and the J gene end by 6 bases; junction bases not matched to a gene: 9. The CDR3 is made up of 16 amino acids. CDR3 sequence: CASSQSQLAGEGEQYF. The CDR3 DNA follows: TGCGCCAGCAGCCAATCCCAACTAGCGGGGGAAGGCGAGCAGTACTTC.

The chain links TRBV27 to TRBJ1-4, with D perhaps TRBD1 (5 bases). Trimming pared 6 bases from V and 5 bases from J, leaving 13 bases between. Germline CDR1 is MNHEY and CDR2 is SMNVEV (reference sequence). The CDR3 runs to 14 residues. CDR3 coding DNA: TGTGCCAGCAGGCCAGGGCGGTTAAATGAAAAACTGTTTTTT. It codes for CASRPGRLNEKLFF.

This clone was seen just once. The V gene is TRBV13, the J gene TRBJ1-2; D ambiguous. Germline CDR1 PRHDT, CDR2 FYEKMQ (reference sequence). This CDR3 has 12 amino acids. The ends were cut back, 4 bases at V and 6 bases at J, with 9 bases in the middle. CDR3 coding DNA: TGTGCCAGCAGCTCCCAGGCGGATGGCTACACCTTC. This gives the protein CASSSQADGYTF.

J is TRBJ2-7 and V is TRBV27, with a weak D call TRBD1 (6 bases). This CDR3 has 15 amino acids. Germline-derived CDR1 and CDR2 are MNHEY and SMNVEV (reference sequence). Trimming left V 4 bases short and J 3 bases short, with 16 bases between. CDR3 region: CASSSLQGLNYEQYF. The CDR3 DNA reads TGTGCCAGCAGTTCACTACAGGGATTAAACTACGAGCAGTACTTC.

This chain joins TRBV7-8 and TRBJ2-7, with 7 bases that match TRBD2. Germline loops: CDR1 SGHVS, CDR2 FQNEAQ. CDR3 size: 14 residues. V dropped 1 base and J dropped 3; count of bases not matched to a gene: 3. The CDR3 sequence: CASSLDPGGYEQYF. The CDR3 region has the DNA TGTGCCAGCAGCTTAGATCCGGGGGGCTACGAGCAGTACTTC.

This rearrangement joins TRBV28 to TRBJ1-1; D gene ambiguous. This CDR3 has 15 residues. CDR1 and CDR2 from the germline V gene are MDHEN and SYDVKM. The V and J ends lost 3 bases and 0 bases respectively, with 11 bases between them. CDR3 sequence (DNA): TGTGCCAGCAGTTTTGCCGGGAACGTGAACACTGAAGCTTTCTTT. It yields the protein CASSFAGNVNTEAFF.

This chain joins TRBV27 and TRBJ2-5; 13 bases fit TRBD2. The CDR3 is 16 residues long. V was clipped by 5 bases and J by 5 bases; unmatched bases: 8. The germline CDR1 and CDR2 sequences are MNHEY and SMNVEV (reference sequence). This CDR3 is CASSLTLAGGPETQYF. CDR3 sequence (DNA): TGTGCCAGCAGTCTGACACTAGCGGGGGGGCCCGAGACCCAGTACTTC.

The table lists this clone with a count of one. The chain links TRBV7-2 to TRBJ1-5; TRBD1 is a possible D gene (6 bases). The CDR3 sequence is 13 residues long. Germline CDR1 is SGHTA and CDR2 is FQGNSA. V was shortened by 4 bases and J by 4 bases, with 8 bases between the two germline ends. CDR3 in DNA: TGTGCCAGCAGCTCAGGACAGAATCAGCCCCAGCATTTT. It is translated as CASSSGQNQPQHF.

J is TRBJ2-6 and V is TRBV15, with 14 bases identical to TRBD2. Germline V gene data show CDR1 as LNHNV and CDR2 as YYDKDF (reference sequence). The CDR3 sequence is 17 residues long. Unmatched junction bases numbered 2, after V lost 5 bases and J lost 2 bases. CDR3 protein: CATSLGLAGAGANVLTF. CDR3 DNA: TGTGCCACCAGCCTGGGACTAGCGGGAGCTGGGGCCAACGTCCTGACTTTC. The variable domain in full, with the rest retrieved from reference TRBV15 and TRBJ2-6, is DAMVIQNPRYQVTQFGKPVTLSCSQTLNHNVMYWYQQKSSQAPKLLFHYYDKDFNNEADTPDNFQSRRPNTSFCFLDIRSPGLGDTAMYLCATSLGLAGAGANVLTFGAGSRLTVL.

The V gene is TRBV4-3, the J gene TRBJ1-6; D remains ambiguous. CDR1 is LGHNA, CDR2 YSLEER, per germline. The CDR3 is 16 residues long. V was cut by 0 bases and J by 9 bases, with 15 bases left in between. The CDR3, as DNA: TGCGCCAGCAGCCAAGATCTTACGGGCCTCCTTTCACCCCTCCACTTT. Protein: CASSQDLTGLLSPLHF.

The V and J genes are TRBV6-5 and TRBJ1-4, with D perhaps TRBD1 (5 bases). V was trimmed by 0 bases and J by 7 bases, leaving 12 bases between them. The CDR3 loop spans 15 amino acids. The V gene's germline CDR1 is MNHEY and CDR2 SVGAGI. The chain's CDR3 is CASSYSAGGGEKLFF. CDR3 in DNA: TGTGCCAGCAGTTACTCAGCGGGGGGGGGTGAAAAACTGTTTTTT.

The CDR3 spells CASSRTSGGGNEQFF. In nucleotides, the CDR3 is TGTGCCAGCAGCCGGACTAGCGGGGGGGGCAATGAGCAGTTCTTC. The gene calls are TRBV5-4 and TRBJ2-1; TRBD2 matches at 15 bases. This CDR3 is 15 amino acids long. Germline CDR1 is SGHNT and CDR2 is YYREEE (reference sequence). V shed 4 bases and J 6 bases; nucleotides not matched to a gene: 2.

The rearrangement links TRBV5-4 to TRBJ2-5, with D uncertain. The CDR3 is 11 residues long. The ends were cut back, 3 bases at V and 4 bases at J, with 4 bases in the middle. Germline values: CDR1 SGHNT, CDR2 YYREEE (reference sequence). The CDR3 here is CASSSTETQYF. The CDR3 nucleotides read TGTGCCAGCAGCTCGACAGAGACCCAGTACTTC.